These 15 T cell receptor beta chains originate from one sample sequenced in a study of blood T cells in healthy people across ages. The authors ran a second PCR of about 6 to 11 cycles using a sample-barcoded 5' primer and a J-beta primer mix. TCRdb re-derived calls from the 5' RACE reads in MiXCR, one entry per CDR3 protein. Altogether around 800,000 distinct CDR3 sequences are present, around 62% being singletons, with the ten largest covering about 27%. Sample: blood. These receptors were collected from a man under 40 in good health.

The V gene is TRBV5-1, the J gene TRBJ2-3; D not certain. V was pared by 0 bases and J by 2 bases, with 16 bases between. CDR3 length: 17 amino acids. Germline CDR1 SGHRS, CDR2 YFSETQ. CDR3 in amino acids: CASSLANVGTNTDTQYF. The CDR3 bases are TGCGCCAGCAGCTTGGCCAATGTGGGAACTAACACAGATACGCAGTATTTT.

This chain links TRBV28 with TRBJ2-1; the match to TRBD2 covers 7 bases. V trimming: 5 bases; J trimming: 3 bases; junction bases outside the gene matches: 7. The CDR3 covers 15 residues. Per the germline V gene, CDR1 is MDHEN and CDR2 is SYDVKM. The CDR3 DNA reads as TGTGCCAGCAGTCAACTAGCGACTTACTACAATGAGCAGTTCTTC. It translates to CASSQLATYYNEQFF.

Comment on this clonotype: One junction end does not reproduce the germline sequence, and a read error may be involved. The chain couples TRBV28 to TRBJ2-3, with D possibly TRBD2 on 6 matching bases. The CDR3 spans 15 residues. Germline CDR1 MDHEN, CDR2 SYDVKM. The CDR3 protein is CASSLGGSGTDPQYF. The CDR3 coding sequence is TGTGCCAGCAGTTTAGGGGGGTCAGGCACAGATCCGCAGTATTTT.

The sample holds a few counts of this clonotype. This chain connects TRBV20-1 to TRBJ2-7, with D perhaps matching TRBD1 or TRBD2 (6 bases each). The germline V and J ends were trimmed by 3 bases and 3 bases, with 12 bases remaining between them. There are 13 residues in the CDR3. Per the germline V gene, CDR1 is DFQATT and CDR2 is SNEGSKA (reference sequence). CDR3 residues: CSARGGHYYEQYF. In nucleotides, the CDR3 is TGCAGTGCTAGGGGGGGACATTACTACGAGCAGTACTTC.

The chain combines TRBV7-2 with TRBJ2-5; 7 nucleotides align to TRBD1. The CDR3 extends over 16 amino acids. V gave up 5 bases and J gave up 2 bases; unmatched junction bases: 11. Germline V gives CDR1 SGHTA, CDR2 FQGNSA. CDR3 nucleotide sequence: TGTGCCAGCAGCCGCTTAGGGGGCAACCTTCAAGAGACCCAGTACTTC. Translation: CASSRLGGNLQETQYF.

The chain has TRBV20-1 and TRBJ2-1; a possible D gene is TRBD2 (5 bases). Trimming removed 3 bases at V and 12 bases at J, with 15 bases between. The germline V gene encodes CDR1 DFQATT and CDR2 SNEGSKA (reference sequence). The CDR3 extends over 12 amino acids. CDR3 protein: CSASPTSSWQFF. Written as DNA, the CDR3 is TGCAGTGCTAGCCCCACTAGTTCTTGGCAGTTCTTC.

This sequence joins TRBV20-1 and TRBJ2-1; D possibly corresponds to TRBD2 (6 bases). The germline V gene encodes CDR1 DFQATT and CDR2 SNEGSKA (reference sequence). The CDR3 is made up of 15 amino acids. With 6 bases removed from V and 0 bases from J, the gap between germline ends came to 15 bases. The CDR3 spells CSAGTGGSSYNEQFF. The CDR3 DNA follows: TGCAGTGCGGGAACCGGGGGTAGCTCCTACAATGAGCAGTTCTTC.

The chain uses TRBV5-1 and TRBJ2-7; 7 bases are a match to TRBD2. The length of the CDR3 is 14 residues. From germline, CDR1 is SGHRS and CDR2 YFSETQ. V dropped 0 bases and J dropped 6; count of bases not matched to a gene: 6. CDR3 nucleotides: TGCGCCAGCAGCTTGGGCGGGGGAATGAGCGAGCAGTACTTC. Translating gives CASSLGGGMSEQYF.

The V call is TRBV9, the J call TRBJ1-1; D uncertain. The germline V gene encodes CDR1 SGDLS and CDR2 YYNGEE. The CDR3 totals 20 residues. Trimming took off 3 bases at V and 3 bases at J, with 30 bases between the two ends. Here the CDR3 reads CASSAHQRDVSQPRYTEAFF. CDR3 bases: TGTGCCAGCAGCGCTCATCAACGGGATGTCAGCCAACCGAGGTACACTGAAGCTTTCTTT. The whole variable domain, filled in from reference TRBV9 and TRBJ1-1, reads DSGVTQTPKHLITATGQRVTLRCSPRSGDLSVYWYQQSLDQGLQFLIQYYNGEERAKGNILERFSAQQFPDLHSELNLSSLELGDSALYFCASSAHQRDVSQPRYTEAFFGQGTRLTVV.

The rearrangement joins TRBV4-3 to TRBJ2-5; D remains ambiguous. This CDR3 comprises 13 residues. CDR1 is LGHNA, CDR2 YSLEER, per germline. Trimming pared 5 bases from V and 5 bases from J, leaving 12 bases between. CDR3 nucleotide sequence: TGCGCCAGCAGCACTGAATTGGAGGAGACCCAGTACTTC. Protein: CASSTELEETQYF.

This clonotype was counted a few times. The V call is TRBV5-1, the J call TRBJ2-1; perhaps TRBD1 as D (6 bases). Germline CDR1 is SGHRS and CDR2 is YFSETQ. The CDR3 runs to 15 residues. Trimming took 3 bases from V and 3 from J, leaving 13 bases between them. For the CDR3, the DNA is TGCGCCAGCAGCTCGGACAGATTAGACTACAATGAGCAGTTCTTC. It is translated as CASSSDRLDYNEQFF.

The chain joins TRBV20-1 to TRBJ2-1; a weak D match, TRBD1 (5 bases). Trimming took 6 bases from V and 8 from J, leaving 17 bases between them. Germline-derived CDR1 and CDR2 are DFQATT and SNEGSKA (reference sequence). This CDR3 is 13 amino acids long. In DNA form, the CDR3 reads TGCAGTGCCTCTGGCAGGGTCAGATATGAGCAGTTCTTC. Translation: CSASGRVRYEQFF.

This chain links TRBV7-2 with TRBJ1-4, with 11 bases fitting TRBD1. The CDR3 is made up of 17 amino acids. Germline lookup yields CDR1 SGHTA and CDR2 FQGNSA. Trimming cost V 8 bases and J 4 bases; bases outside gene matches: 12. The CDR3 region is CASGRPGQGEYNEKLFF. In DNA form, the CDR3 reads TGTGCCAGCGGACGGCCGGGACAGGGGGAATATAATGAAAAACTGTTTTTT.

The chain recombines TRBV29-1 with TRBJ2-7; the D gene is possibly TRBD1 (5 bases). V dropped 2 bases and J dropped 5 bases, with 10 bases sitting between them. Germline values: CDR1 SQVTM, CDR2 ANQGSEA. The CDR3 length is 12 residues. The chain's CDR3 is CSVETGDDEQYF. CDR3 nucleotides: TGCAGCGTTGAAACAGGCGATGACGAGCAGTACTTC.

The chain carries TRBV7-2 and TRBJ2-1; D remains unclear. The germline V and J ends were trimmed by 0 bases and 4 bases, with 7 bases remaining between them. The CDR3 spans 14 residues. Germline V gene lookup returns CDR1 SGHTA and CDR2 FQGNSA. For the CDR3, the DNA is TGTGCCAGCAGCTTAGCCATTTCGTACAATGAGCAGTTCTTC. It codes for CASSLAISYNEQFF.